The clone carrying this TCR beta chain was recorded many times. The data are from a study of early T cells in non-severe SARS-CoV-2 infection. TCRdb re-called the 5' RACE reads with MiXCR, one entry per CDR3 protein. The sample yields about 35,000 distinct CDR3 sequences, about 4.3% seen once. The V gene's germline CDR1 is SNHLY and CDR2 FYNNEI. The V end was cut by 7 bases, the J end by 0 bases, with 13 bases between. The CDR3 has 14 amino acids. This chain joins TRBV2 and TRBJ2-7; D is possibly TRBD1 (6 bases). The receptor's source is an adult who was a healthcare worker with PCR-confirmed SARS-CoV-2 infection or an uninfected control (not recorded which). Sequencing input: whole blood. The DNA for the CDR3 is TGTGCCAGCAAAGGGCAGGGGAGCTCCTACGAGCAGTACTTC. As protein: CASKGQGSSYEQYF. The variable domain in full, with the rest retrieved from reference TRBV2 and TRBJ2-7, is EPEVTQTPSHQVTQMGQEVILRCVPISNHLYFYWYRQILGQKVEFLVSFYNNEISEKSEIFDDQFSVERPDGSNFTLKIRSTKLEDSAMYFCASKGQGSSYEQYFGPGTRLTVT.